One and the same sample provided the 12 T cell receptor beta chains below, sequenced in a study of beta chain features in type 1 diabetes. Reverse transcription of all isolated RNA meant that expressed TCRB transcripts were sequenced. Some clones are missing from TCRdb's copy, which holds only in-frame ones; the method was immunoSEQ multiplex PCR. The table shows some 410,000 clones, with about 15% occurring only once. Sequencing used naive CD4+ T cells from blood. These receptors were collected from a man aged 25 to 40 in good health.

CDR3: CSVGGTGVTDTQYF. CDR3 coding DNA: TGCAGCGTTGGTGGGACAGGGGTAACAGATACGCAGTATTTT. The chain employs TRBV29-1 and TRBJ2-3; TRBD1 matches 10 bases. Losses at the gene ends were 4 bases for V and 3 bases for J; bases not matched to a gene: 4. The CDR3 totals 14 residues. Germline CDR1 is SQVTM and CDR2 is ANQGSEA.

This clone was counted ten times or more. This sequence joins TRBV7-2 and TRBJ2-3; maybe TRBD2 (6 bases). CDR1 is SGHTA, CDR2 FQGNSA, per germline. This CDR3 is 15 amino acids long. V was pared by 1 base and J by 0 bases, with 8 bases between. CDR3 residues: CASSLGGISTDTQYF. The DNA of the CDR3 is TGTGCCAGCAGCTTAGGCGGGATCAGCACAGATACGCAGTATTTT.

This clone turned up a few times. Other DNA sequences from this sample encode an identical CDR3 as well. The V gene is TRBV18, the J gene TRBJ2-3; D perhaps matches TRBD1 (5 bases). Trimming removed 3 bases at V and 0 bases at J, with 10 bases between. Germline V CDR1 and CDR2: KGHSH, LQKENI. The CDR3 is 15 residues long. The DNA of the CDR3 is TGTGCCAGCTCACCTCTTTCAGGGAGCACAGATACGCAGTATTTT. The encoded protein is CASSPLSGSTDTQYF.

J is TRBJ2-5 and V is TRBV9; TRBD2 matches 7 bases. The V gene end was trimmed by 4 bases and the J gene end by 5 bases; junction bases not matched to a gene: 8. The CDR3 totals 14 residues. Germline lookup yields CDR1 SGDLS and CDR2 YYNGEE. DNA for the CDR3: TGTGCCAGCAGCAAGCGGGACTCCTTCGAGACCCAGTACTTC. Amino acid sequence: CASSKRDSFETQYF.

This clone occurred a few times. CDR3 DNA sequence: TGTGCCAGCTCACCGGTAGCGGCACGCACAGATACGCAGTATTTT. It yields the protein CASSPVAARTDTQYF. This rearrangement joins TRBV18 to TRBJ2-3; a weak D match, TRBD2 (6 bases). Germline loops: CDR1 KGHSH, CDR2 LQKENI. Trimming removed 3 bases from V and 1 base from J, with 11 bases in between. The CDR3 loop spans 15 amino acids.

This clone showed up just a few times. The chain links TRBV25-1 to TRBJ2-2, with D perhaps matching TRBD2 (5 bases). Trimming pared 6 bases from V and 5 bases from J, leaving 10 bases between. This CDR3 is built from 13 residues. Germline V gene data show CDR1 as MGHDK and CDR2 as SYGVNS. CDR3 protein: CASRTSGTGELFF. The CDR3 region has the DNA TGTGCCAGCAGGACCTCGGGGACCGGGGAGCTGTTTTTT. Supplemented by reference TRBV25-1 and TRBJ2-2, the full variable domain reads EADIYQTPRYLVIGTGKKITLECSQTMGHDKMYWYQQDPGMELHLIHYSYGVNSTEKGDLSSESTVSRIRTEHFPLTLESARPSHTSQYLCASRTSGTGELFFGEGSRLTVL.

The chain has TRBV9 and TRBJ2-5; 9 bases agree with TRBD2. Unmatched junction bases numbered 6, after V lost 4 bases and J lost 5 bases. This CDR3 spans 14 amino acids. Germline V lookup: CDR1 SGDLS, CDR2 YYNGEE. In DNA form, the CDR3 reads TGTGCCAGCAGCCCTAGCGGGGCCCGGGAGACCCAGTACTTC. This encodes CASSPSGARETQYF.

V gene TRBV6-1 combines with J gene TRBJ2-1; 11 bases are shared with TRBD1. The CDR3 spans 15 residues. The junction had 7 bases not matched to a gene; V was cut back by 7 bases and J by 5 bases. The germline CDR1 and CDR2 sequences are MNHNS and SASEGT. CDR3 coding DNA: TGTGCCAGCAATCCCGGGACAGGGGGGCACAATGAGCAGTTCTTC. This sequence encodes CASNPGTGGHNEQFF.

The rearrangement uses TRBV5-1 and TRBJ2-4; a possible D gene is TRBD1 (5 bases). Looked up from germline, CDR1 is SGHRS and CDR2 is YFSETQ. V was trimmed by 5 bases and J by 7 bases, leaving 16 bases between them. The CDR3 extends over 14 amino acids. The CDR3 bases are TGCGCCAGCAGACCTACAGGAAGGGTGAACATTCAGTACTTC. Translated, it gives CASRPTGRVNIQYF.

This clone has more than one count but fewer than ten. The V gene is TRBV4-2, the J gene TRBJ1-1; D not resolved. Trimming cost V 3 bases and J 1 base, with 12 bases left between them. The CDR3 is 15 amino acids. Germline CDR1 LGHNA, CDR2 YNFKEQ. The CDR3 protein is CASSQDGRKNTEAFF. CDR3 in DNA: TGTGCCAGCAGCCAGGACGGCCGAAAGAACACTGAAGCTTTCTTT.

This rearrangement joins TRBV6-6 to TRBJ2-3; D ambiguous. The germline V and J ends were trimmed by 7 bases and 1 base, with 6 bases remaining between them. Germline values: CDR1 MNHNY, CDR2 SVGAGI (reference sequence). CDR3 length: 12 residues. Here the CDR3 DNA reads TGTGCCAGCAACCGTGGCACAGATACGCAGTATTTT. It is translated as CASNRGTDTQYF.

This clone was seen a handful of times. This chain's CDR3 is CAGATGGFYGYTF. In DNA, the CDR3 is TGTGCCGGGGCTACAGGGGGCTTCTATGGCTACACCTTC. The chain carries TRBV30 and TRBJ1-2, with 9 bases aligning to TRBD1. The ends lost 8 bases at V and 4 bases at J; junction bases unmatched: 8. The CDR3 is 13 amino acids. CDR1 GTSNPN and CDR2 SVGIG come from the germline V gene (reference sequence).